Listed here are 19 T cell receptor beta chains from one sample, sequenced in a study of Graves' ophthalmopathy and Graves' hyperthyroidism. RNA transcripts were the source from which TCR beta CDR3 regions were amplified. The first round was an RT-PCR with HTBI primers, and the second round was a multiplex PCR. MiXCR, run by TCRdb on the multiplex PCR reads, gives a single entry per CDR3 protein. The profile shows about 700,000 distinct CDR3 sequences, 40% of them singletons. The sequenced material came from peripheral blood. The origin of the receptors is an adult man with Graves' ophthalmopathy.

This clonotype was seen more than once but under ten times. The rearrangement links TRBV20-1 to TRBJ2-7, with TRBD1 matching over 9 bases. The CDR3 is 13 amino acids. Trimming cost V 6 bases and J 4 bases; bases outside gene matches: 7. From germline, CDR1 is DFQATT and CDR2 SNEGSKA (reference sequence). The CDR3 nucleotides read TGCAGTGCCGGGACAGGGAGGGCTTACGAGCAGTACTTC. It translates to CSAGTGRAYEQYF.

This clonotype was detected a few times. The genes are TRBV20-1 and TRBJ2-7; TRBD1 agrees at 9 bases. Germline assignment: CDR1 DFQATT and CDR2 SNEGSKA (reference sequence). The CDR3 loop spans 13 amino acids. The V gene end was trimmed by 6 bases and the J gene end by 2 bases; junction bases not matched to a gene: 5. The DNA of the CDR3 is TGCAGTGCGGGGGGACAGGGCCCCTACGAGCAGTACTTC. Protein sequence: CSAGGQGPYEQYF.

This clonotype was seen a single time. One end of the junction does not line up with germline, which may come from a read error. The chain uses TRBV7-9 and TRBJ2-7; D not certain. This CDR3 region has 18 residues. Per germline, CDR1 SEHNR and CDR2 FQNEAQ (reference sequence). The CDR3, as DNA: TGTGCCAGCGGCTTAGACCCCCCAGCCCCAAGCAGGATCTACGAGCAGTACTTC. Translated, it gives CASGLDPPAPSRIYEQYF. The whole variable domain, filled in from reference TRBV7-9 and TRBJ2-7, reads DTGVSQNPRHKITKRGQNVTFRCDPISEHNRLYWYRQTLGQGPEFLTYFQNEAQLEKSRLLSDRFSAERPKGSFSTLEIQRTEQGDSAMYLCASGLDPPAPSRIYEQYFGPGTRLTVT.

This clonotype appeared once. A read error may explain this, as a much larger clone is one base away. This chain joins TRBV2 and TRBJ2-7, with D perhaps matching TRBD2 (6 bases). The CDR3 covers 12 residues. The germline V gene encodes CDR1 SNHLY and CDR2 FYNNEI. Trimming left V 4 bases short and J 4 bases short, with 8 bases between. CDR3 sequence reads: CASSGRDYEQYF. CDR3 in DNA: TGTGCCAGCAGTGGGCGGGATTACGAGCAGTACTTC.

This chain connects TRBV25-1 to TRBJ1-4; D gene uncertain. V was pared by 4 bases and J by 8 bases, with 8 bases between. The CDR3 totals 12 residues. Germline V CDR1 and CDR2: MGHDK, SYGVNS. CDR3 residues: CASSARQEKLFF. Written as DNA, the CDR3 is TGTGCCAGCAGTGCCCGCCAAGAAAAACTGTTTTTT.

Many counts were recorded for this clonotype. The rearrangement uses TRBV25-1 and TRBJ2-2; D not certain. Germline-derived CDR1 and CDR2 are MGHDK and SYGVNS. The length of the CDR3 is 13 residues. Trimming shortened V by 1 base and J by 5 bases, and 5 bases separated the two germline ends. The CDR3 DNA sequence: TGTGCCAGCAGTGAATGGGGTACCGGGGAGCTGTTTTTT. This encodes CASSEWGTGELFF.

As for this clonotype: This could be a read error, since a much larger clone is one nucleotide away. The chain couples TRBV25-1 to TRBJ1-1; D gene ambiguous. CDR1 is MGHDK, CDR2 SYGVNS, per germline. CDR3 size: 13 residues. CDR3 nucleotide sequence: TGTGTCAGCAGTGAATTGGGCCCGACTGAAGCTTTCTTT. As protein: CVSSELGPTEAFF.

V is TRBV2 and J is TRBJ2-7, with 8 bases aligning to TRBD1. Trimming removed 5 bases from V and 4 bases from J; junction bases left unmatched: 7. Looked up from germline, CDR1 is SNHLY and CDR2 is FYNNEI. The CDR3 spans 14 residues. CDR3 protein: CASSTGQGRYEQYF. The CDR3 DNA follows: TGTGCCAGCAGTACCGGACAGGGCAGGTACGAGCAGTACTTC.

This clonotype occurred many times. This chain joins TRBV29-1 and TRBJ2-7; D is ambiguous. V was shortened by 4 bases and J by 1 base, with 8 bases between the two germline ends. From germline, CDR1 is SQVTM and CDR2 ANQGSEA. The CDR3 runs 12 residues. CDR3 amino acids: CSVGQVSYEQYF. The DNA of the CDR3 is TGCAGCGTTGGTCAGGTTTCCTACGAGCAGTACTTC.

The chain combines TRBV2 with TRBJ1-1; 9 bases align to TRBD1. V shed 7 bases, J shed 4 bases, and the junction held 10 bases outside the gene matches. The CDR3 runs to 15 residues. The V gene's germline CDR1 is SNHLY and CDR2 FYNNEI. In nucleotides, the CDR3 is TGTGCCAGCACTGCGGACAGGGGACTAACCACTGAAGCTTTCTTT. Translation gives CASTADRGLTTEAFF.

This sequence joins TRBV25-1 and TRBJ1-4; D uncertain. Germline lookup yields CDR1 MGHDK and CDR2 SYGVNS. The CDR3 is 16 amino acids. V shed 1 base and J shed 6 bases, with 15 bases lying between them. In nucleotides, the CDR3 is TGTGCCAGCAGTGAATGGGAGGGCGTAGGCTATGAAAAACTGTTTTTT. Protein: CASSEWEGVGYEKLFF.

V usage is TRBV11-2 and J usage is TRBJ2-7, with 10 bases that match TRBD2. This CDR3 spans 17 amino acids. Germline CDR1 reads SGHAT; CDR2 reads FQNNGV. Losses at the gene ends were 0 bases for V and 3 bases for J; bases not matched to a gene: 8. The CDR3 DNA reads TGTGCCAGCAGCTTAGATAGTAGCGGGGGGCGCAACTACGAGCAGTACTTC. This codes for CASSLDSSGGRNYEQYF.

V usage is TRBV16 and J usage is TRBJ2-7, with D uncertain. Germline CDR1 reads KGHSY; CDR2 reads FQNENV. This CDR3 contains 12 residues. Deletions cut 4 bases from V and 5 bases from J, with 9 bases between. This chain's CDR3 is CASSRLSHEQYF. CDR3 DNA sequence: TGTGCCAGCAGCCGATTGAGTCACGAGCAGTACTTC. Based on the CDR3 plus reference TRBV16 and TRBJ2-7, the full variable domain is GEEVAQTPKHLVRGEGQKAKLYCAPIKGHSYVFWYQQVLKNEFKFLISFQNENVFDETGMPKERFSAKCLPNSPCSLEIQATKLEDSAVYFCASSRLSHEQYFGPGTRLTVT.

The J gene is TRBJ2-5, the V gene TRBV10-3; D tentatively fits TRBD1 or TRBD2 (6 bases each). Between the trimmed V and J ends, which lost 1 base and 0 bases, there was a span of 9 bases. Germline values: CDR1 ENHRY, CDR2 SYGVKD. The CDR3 extends over 15 amino acids. The CDR3 loop reads CAISEYGGHQETQYF. In DNA form, the CDR3 reads TGTGCCATCAGTGAGTACGGGGGCCACCAAGAGACCCAGTACTTC.

The chain carries TRBV10-3 and TRBJ2-2; D remains unclear. The CDR3 has 13 amino acids. Per the germline V gene, CDR1 is ENHRY and CDR2 is SYGVKD. CDR3 bases: TGTAAAAGTCTCGATCCCAACACCGGGGAGCTGTTTTTT. Encoded protein: CKSLDPNTGELFF.

This clonotype was picked up a small number of times. The chain combines TRBV14 with TRBJ1-4, with TRBD1 identical over 8 bases. The V and J ends lost 1 base and 5 bases, in that order; junction bases with no gene match: 6. Germline CDR1 reads SGHDN; CDR2 reads FVKESK. CDR3 length equals 16 residues. CDR3 sequence (DNA): TGTGCCAGCAGCCAAGGACAGGGGCGAGACAATGAAAAACTGTTTTTT. Translated: CASSQGQGRDNEKLFF.

The chain couples TRBV7-3 to TRBJ2-5; D is possibly TRBD2 (5 bases). With 1 base removed from V and 5 bases from J, the gap between germline ends came to 23 bases. The germline CDR1 and CDR2 sequences are SGHTA and FQGTGA. The CDR3 length is 18 residues. The CDR3 nucleotides are TGTGCCAGCAGCTTAATCCCTTTATTAGCGAAGTTTAGGGAGACCCAGTACTTC. Its protein product is CASSLIPLLAKFRETQYF. Together with reference TRBV7-3 and TRBJ2-5, the CDR3 gives the full variable domain: GAGVSQTPSNKVTEKGKYVELRCDPISGHTALYWYRQSLGQGPEFLIYFQGTGAADDSGLPNDRFFAVRPEGSVSTLKIQRTERGDSAVYLCASSLIPLLAKFRETQYFGPGTRLLVL.

Points on this clonotype: Possible read error: a much larger clone is one base away. This rearrangement joins TRBV12-3 or TRBV12-4 to TRBJ2-7, with 13 bases aligning to TRBD2. There are 17 residues in the CDR3. The CDR3 loop reads CVSTKRTSGGYRDEQYF. DNA of the CDR3: TGTGTCAGCACAAAAAGGACTAGCGGGGGATATCGGGACGAGCAGTACTTC.

V usage is TRBV9 and J usage is TRBJ1-4; no reliable D call. This CDR3 has 14 residues. Trimming removed 4 bases at V and 7 bases at J, with 14 bases between. Germline V lookup: CDR1 SGDLS, CDR2 YYNGEE. For the CDR3, the DNA is TGTGCCAGCAGCTACTTGCCGAGTGGTGAAAAACTGTTTTTT. This encodes CASSYLPSGEKLFF.